These T cell receptor beta chains were read from a single sample in a study of identical twins. MiXCR, applied by TCRdb to the 5' RACE reads, yields one record per CDR3 protein. The table shows 500,000 to 550,000 distinct CDR3 sequences, with around 20% occurring only once. In addition, the sample was reused for a study of yellow fever vaccine responses in identical twins.

Specimen: CD4+ T cells sorted from blood. The receptor source for this set is a woman between 18 and 29 years old in good health. Both conserved end residues are part of each CDR3. Each record gives: J gene, V gene, D gene, clone size, CDR3 protein, CDR3 DNA. The D gene is left open where the match is weak. Some rows have no size entry. The others give once, few or many, or a class for an expanded clone.

J gene: TRBJ2-2; V gene: TRBV10-3; D gene: -; clone size: -; CDR3 protein: CAISESIAPGELFF; CDR3 DNA: TGTGCCATCAGTGAGTCTATTGCCCCCGGGGAGCTGTTTTTT
J gene: TRBJ2-2; V gene: TRBV2; D gene: TRBD2; clone size: -; CDR3 protein: CASSVAGAPNTGELFF; CDR3 DNA: TGTGCCAGCAGTGTAGCGGGGGCCCCGAACACCGGGGAGCTGTTTTTT
J gene: TRBJ2-2; V gene: TRBV7-7; D gene: -; clone size: -; CDR3 protein: CASSLAPSGTGELFF; CDR3 DNA: TGTGCCAGCAGCTTAGCGCCTTCGGGAACCGGGGAGCTGTTTTTT
J gene: TRBJ2-1; V gene: TRBV5-1; D gene: -; clone size: -; CDR3 protein: CASSFRWTDNEQFF; CDR3 DNA: TGCGCCAGCAGCTTTCGTTGGACGGACAATGAGCAGTTCTTC
J gene: TRBJ2-1; V gene: TRBV7-9; D gene: TRBD1; clone size: -; CDR3 protein: CASSPPGQGATEQFF; CDR3 DNA: TGTGCCAGCAGCCCCCCGGGACAGGGCGCAACTGAGCAGTTCTTC
J gene: TRBJ2-7; V gene: TRBV5-5; D gene: TRBD1; clone size: -; CDR3 protein: CASSLGYRGLMSSYEQYF; CDR3 DNA: TGTGCCAGCAGCCTGGGCTACAGGGGGCTAATGAGCTCCTACGAGCAGTACTTC
J gene: TRBJ2-6; V gene: TRBV4-1; D gene: -; clone size: -; CDR3 protein: CASSADTYQSSGANVLTF; CDR3 DNA: TGCGCCAGCTCCGCTGACACGTATCAAAGCTCTGGGGCCAACGTCCTGACTTTC
J gene: TRBJ1-1; V gene: TRBV12-3/TRBV12-4; D gene: TRBD1; clone size: -; CDR3 protein: CASRAQTGTEAFF; CDR3 DNA: TGTGCCAGCAGGGCTCAGACAGGGACTGAAGCTTTCTTT
J gene: TRBJ2-2; V gene: TRBV15; D gene: TRBD2; clone size: few; CDR3 protein: CATSSKYVQGGHTGELFF; CDR3 DNA: TGTGCCACCAGCAGCAAATACGTTCAGGGAGGGCACACCGGGGAGCTGTTTTTT
J gene: TRBJ2-7; V gene: TRBV29-1; D gene: TRBD2; clone size: -; CDR3 protein: CSVEDPGGEQYF; CDR3 DNA: TGCAGCGTTGAAGATCCGGGGGGCGAGCAGTACTTC
J gene: TRBJ1-1; V gene: TRBV20-1; D gene: -; clone size: -; CDR3 protein: CSAPRDTEAFF; CDR3 DNA: TGCAGTGCTCCCAGGGATACTGAAGCTTTCTTT
J gene: TRBJ2-1; V gene: TRBV12-3/TRBV12-4; D gene: TRBD2; clone size: few; CDR3 protein: CASSPQASGGTFSYNEQFF; CDR3 DNA: TGTGCCAGCAGTCCGCAGGCTAGCGGGGGGACCTTCTCCTACAATGAGCAGTTCTTC
J gene: TRBJ2-5; V gene: TRBV29-1; D gene: TRBD1; clone size: few; CDR3 protein: CSVEGGQGGETQYF; CDR3 DNA: TGCAGCGTTGAAGGTGGACAGGGCGGGGAGACCCAGTACTTC
J gene: TRBJ2-3; V gene: TRBV28; D gene: -; clone size: -; CDR3 protein: CASSPAQMSTDTQYF; CDR3 DNA: TGTGCCAGCAGCCCGGCACAAATGAGCACAGATACGCAGTATTTT
J gene: TRBJ2-3; V gene: TRBV20-1; D gene: -; clone size: -; CDR3 protein: CSNRRDTQYF; CDR3 DNA: TGCAGTAATAGGCGAGATACGCAGTATTTT
J gene: TRBJ2-5; V gene: TRBV5-1; D gene: -; clone size: few; CDR3 protein: CASSGVLSGETQYF; CDR3 DNA: TGCGCCAGCAGCGGTGTCCTTTCGGGAGAGACCCAGTACTTC
J gene: TRBJ2-1; V gene: TRBV20-1; D gene: TRBD2; clone size: -; CDR3 protein: CSALYSGGRVSYNEQFF; CDR3 DNA: TGCAGTGCTCTGTATTCTGGCGGGAGGGTCTCCTACAATGAGCAGTTCTTC
J gene: TRBJ2-7; V gene: TRBV11-2; D gene: -; clone size: few; CDR3 protein: CASSSWVEQYF; CDR3 DNA: TGTGCCAGCAGCTCTTGGGTCGAGCAGTACTTC
J gene: TRBJ1-1; V gene: TRBV5-4; D gene: -; clone size: once; CDR3 protein: CASIIKGRGTEAFF; CDR3 DNA: TGTGCCAGCATCATCAAGGGGCGCGGTACTGAAGCTTTCTTT
J gene: TRBJ2-7; V gene: TRBV7-9; D gene: TRBD1; clone size: many; CDR3 protein: CASSRQGYEQYF; CDR3 DNA: TGTGCCAGCAGCCGACAGGGCTACGAGCAGTACTTC
J gene: TRBJ2-1; V gene: TRBV27; D gene: -; clone size: -; CDR3 protein: CASSSRLLNEQFF; CDR3 DNA: TGTGCCAGCAGTTCACGACTGCTCAATGAGCAGTTCTTC
J gene: TRBJ2-1; V gene: TRBV12-3/TRBV12-4; D gene: TRBD2; clone size: few; CDR3 protein: CATSPTSGSTYNEQFF; CDR3 DNA: TGTGCCACCTCGCCCACTAGCGGGAGTACCTACAATGAGCAGTTCTTC
J gene: TRBJ1-2; V gene: TRBV6-1; D gene: -; clone size: few; CDR3 protein: CATTVRGKYGYTF; CDR3 DNA: TGTGCCACCACGGTGAGGGGGAAATATGGCTACACCTTC
J gene: TRBJ2-3; V gene: TRBV11-2; D gene: -; clone size: -; CDR3 protein: CASSLLPSGYSTDTQYF; CDR3 DNA: TGTGCCAGCAGCTTATTGCCCAGCGGATACAGCACAGATACGCAGTATTTT
J gene: TRBJ2-1; V gene: TRBV20-1; D gene: -; clone size: -; CDR3 protein: CSARQGTHNEQFF; CDR3 DNA: TGCAGTGCTAGGCAGGGAACTCACAATGAGCAGTTCTTC
J gene: TRBJ2-3; V gene: TRBV5-1; D gene: TRBD2; clone size: many; CDR3 protein: CASSPLAGGTDTQYF; CDR3 DNA: TGCGCCAGCAGCCCCCTGGCGGGGGGCACAGATACGCAGTATTTT
J gene: TRBJ2-6; V gene: TRBV12-3/TRBV12-4; D gene: TRBD1; clone size: -; CDR3 protein: CASSLHSGTGSNANVLTF; CDR3 DNA: TGTGCCAGCAGTCTCCATTCCGGGACAGGGAGTAACGCCAACGTCCTGACTTTC
J gene: TRBJ2-7; V gene: TRBV12-3/TRBV12-4; D gene: -; clone size: few; CDR3 protein: CASTLSPRYEQYF; CDR3 DNA: TGTGCCAGCACCCTAAGTCCACGCTACGAGCAGTACTTC
J gene: TRBJ2-1; V gene: TRBV20-1; D gene: TRBD2; clone size: -; CDR3 protein: CSGAGGRSNEQFF; CDR3 DNA: TGCAGTGGGGCGGGAGGCCGGAGCAATGAGCAGTTCTTC
J gene: TRBJ1-1; V gene: TRBV20-1; D gene: -; clone size: -; CDR3 protein: CSARPTGTNTEAFF; CDR3 DNA: TGCAGTGCTAGACCCACAGGGACGAACACTGAAGCTTTCTTT
J gene: TRBJ2-3; V gene: TRBV3-1; D gene: TRBD2; clone size: -; CDR3 protein: CASSQSWERGGLLPGADTQYF; CDR3 DNA: TGTGCCAGCAGCCAATCTTGGGAGCGGGGGGGCCTTTTACCAGGAGCAGATACGCAGTATTTT
J gene: TRBJ2-7; V gene: TRBV12-3/TRBV12-4; D gene: -; clone size: few; CDR3 protein: CASSLHREQYF; CDR3 DNA: TGTGCCAGCAGTTTACATCGCGAGCAGTACTTC
J gene: TRBJ2-3; V gene: TRBV18; D gene: -; clone size: few; CDR3 protein: CASSPQGTEESTQYF; CDR3 DNA: TGTGCCAGCTCACCACAGGGGACGGAGGAGAGTACGCAGTATTTT